The 11 T cell receptor beta chains reported below all come from one sample, sequenced in a study of blood T cells in healthy people across ages. A sample-barcoded 5' primer and a J-beta primer mix were used in a second PCR of roughly 6 to 11 cycles. Each CDR3 protein is one row after TCRdb ran MiXCR on the 5' RACE reads. The table includes approximately 810,000 distinct CDR3 sequences, 29% detected once. The sequenced material came from blood. All receptors derive from a woman over 75 in good health.

This clonotype was detected many times. V gene TRBV12-3 or TRBV12-4 combines with J gene TRBJ2-5, with D maybe TRBD2 (6 bases). V lost 6 bases to trimming and J lost 4 bases, with 18 bases between them. The CDR3 has 15 amino acids. CDR3 bases: TGTGCCAGCAGAAAGGGACTCCAAACCATAGAGACCCAGTACTTC. This encodes CASRKGLQTIETQYF.

This clonotype was recorded at least ten times. The chain links TRBV6-2 or TRBV6-3 to TRBJ2-5; TRBD2 might be the D (6 bases). Deletions cut 2 bases from V and 5 bases from J, with 18 bases between. CDR1 and CDR2 (germline): MNHEY, SVGEGT. The CDR3 totals 16 residues. The CDR3 protein is CASSYPPGLVWETQYF. CDR3 nucleotides: TGTGCCAGCAGTTACCCGCCGGGACTGGTATGGGAGACCCAGTACTTC.

The gene calls are TRBV29-1 and TRBJ2-4, with TRBD2 as a possible D gene (5 bases). Germline CDR1 and CDR2: SQVTM and ANQGSEA. V lost 7 bases, J lost 6 bases, and 10 bases lay in between. The CDR3 sequence is 11 residues long. CDR3 sequence reads: CSAETTNIQYF. Written as DNA, the CDR3 is TGCAGCGCCGAGACTACAAACATTCAGTACTTC.

This chain links TRBV7-2 with TRBJ2-1; TRBD2 is a possible D gene (6 bases). The V gene lost 0 bases and the J gene lost 6 bases, with 12 bases spanning the gap. This CDR3 has 15 amino acids. Per the germline V gene, CDR1 is SGHTA and CDR2 is FQGNSA. CDR3 nucleotide sequence: TGTGCCAGCAGCTTAGCATCTCTAGCGACCAATGAGCAGTTCTTC. Protein product: CASSLASLATNEQFF.

There are many counts of this clonotype. The chain carries TRBV6-5 and TRBJ1-2; D unclear. The CDR3 sequence is 14 residues long. The germline V and J ends were trimmed by 0 bases and 2 bases, with 7 bases remaining between them. CDR1 is MNHEY and CDR2 is SVGAGI in the germline V gene. The CDR3 spells CASSYSRSNYGYTF. The CDR3 coding sequence is TGTGCCAGCAGTTACTCGCGCTCGAACTATGGCTACACCTTC.

This clonotype was found many times. The chain employs TRBV11-3 and TRBJ2-1; D uncertain. The CDR3 is made up of 15 amino acids. Germline V gene lookup returns CDR1 SGHNT and CDR2 YENEEA. Trimming removed 1 base at V and 2 bases at J, with 9 bases between. CDR3 region: CASSLGAIAYNEQFF. In DNA form, the CDR3 reads TGTGCCAGCAGCTTAGGGGCTATCGCCTACAATGAGCAGTTCTTC.

Only one count was recorded for this clonotype. One base away lies a much larger clone, so this may be a sequencing read error. The chain joins TRBV20-1 to TRBJ2-3; weak D call: TRBD1 (8 bases). The V and J ends lost 4 bases and 4 bases respectively, with 18 bases between them. The CDR3 extends over 15 amino acids. Germline V gene sequence: CDR1 DFQATT, CDR2 SNEGSKA (reference sequence). In nucleotides, the CDR3 is TGCAGTGCTATACAGGGGGGGAGTGGCGCAGATACGCAGTATTTT. This codes for CSAIQGGSGADTQYF.

V and J are TRBV4-2 and TRBJ1-5; D not resolved. V lost 0 bases to trimming and J lost 0 bases, with 15 bases between them. The CDR3 consists of 18 residues. The germline CDR1 and CDR2 sequences are LGHNA and YNFKEQ. CDR3 DNA: TGTGCCAGCAGCCAAGAGGACGGGAGCCGGTATAGCAATCAGCCCCAGCATTTT. As protein: CASSQEDGSRYSNQPQHF.

This clonotype has a handful of counts. This may be a read error: a much more frequent sequence differs by one nucleotide. This chain joins TRBV6-1 and TRBJ2-5; no firm D call. Germline CDR1 reads MNHNS; CDR2 reads SASEGT. V was shortened by 8 bases and J by 11 bases, with 21 bases between the two germline ends. The CDR3 runs to 13 residues. The CDR3 nucleotides are TGTGCCAGCCACCAAAGGACCTGGGATGAGCAGTACTTC. The encoded protein is CASHQRTWDEQYF.

Of note for this clonotype: One base away lies a much larger clone, so this may be a sequencing read error. V and J are TRBV27 and TRBJ1-6, with 8 positions matching TRBD1. V dropped 1 base and J dropped 9; count of bases not matched to a gene: 8. This CDR3 contains 16 residues. Germline lookup yields CDR1 MNHEY and CDR2 SMNVEV (reference sequence). The CDR3 coding sequence is TGTGCCAGCAGTTTATACGGAGACAGGGGTAGTTCACCCCTCCACTTT. It yields the protein CASSLYGDRGSSPLHF.

A note on this clonotype: A read error may be the cause here, since a much bigger clone is one base away. The rearrangement joins TRBV29-1 to TRBJ2-5; D is unclear. Trimming left V 3 bases short and J 0 bases short, with 11 bases between. CDR1 SQVTM and CDR2 ANQGSEA come from the germline V gene. The CDR3 has 14 amino acids. Here the CDR3 reads CSVDRLQYQETQYF. The CDR3 DNA reads TGCAGCGTTGATAGGCTACAGTACCAAGAGACCCAGTACTTC.